This T cell receptor beta chain was observed in a study of blood T cell repertoires in COVID-19. Under the authors' procedure: Amplification with reference gene primers provided the estimates of nucleated cell counts. Method: immunoSEQ multiplex PCR; TCRdb's copy keeps in-frame clones and lacks some. That table furnishes V, J and clone size, whereas the DNA furnished D and trimming. The sample has about 150,000 clones; around nine tenths are singletons. The CDR3 runs 16 residues. After removal of 2 bases from V and 6 bases from J, the junction contained 11 bases not matched to a gene. Germline lookup yields CDR1 MNHEY and CDR2 SVGAGI.

Sequenced: peripheral blood. The TCR was taken from a woman between 65 and 79 years old with acute or convalescent COVID-19. This chain links TRBV6-5 with TRBJ1-1; TRBD1 aligns across 8 bases. CDR3 amino acids: CASSYTHTTGVPEAFF. CDR3 bases: TGTGCCAGCAGTTACACTCATACGACAGGGGTGCCTGAAGCTTTCTTT.